This T cell receptor (beta chain) emerged from a study of post-analysis software for immune sequencing data. Study findings and constraints: Patients showed TRBV5-6, TRBV5-1 and TRBV20-1 among five TRBV segments more frequent than in controls.

TCR beta libraries were prepared from cDNA with unique molecular identifiers. TCRdb independently ran MiXCR on the PCR reads; one entry per CDR3 protein. The table records more than 450,000 distinct CDR3 sequences, roughly 45% of them present only once. The CDR3 runs to 14 residues. The germline CDR1 and CDR2 sequences are SGDLS and YYNGEE. The V gene lost 3 bases and the J gene lost 8 bases, with 14 bases spanning the gap. Turning to this clonotype: Its antigen remains unknown.

Source material: blood. This clonotype originated in a girl between 5 and 17 years old with multiple sclerosis. This chain joins TRBV9 and TRBJ1-4; the D gene is possibly TRBD1 (5 bases). CDR3 nucleotides: TGTGCCAGCAGCGAGGGACCCTCCACAGAAAAACTGTTTTTT. Translation gives CASSEGPSTEKLFF.